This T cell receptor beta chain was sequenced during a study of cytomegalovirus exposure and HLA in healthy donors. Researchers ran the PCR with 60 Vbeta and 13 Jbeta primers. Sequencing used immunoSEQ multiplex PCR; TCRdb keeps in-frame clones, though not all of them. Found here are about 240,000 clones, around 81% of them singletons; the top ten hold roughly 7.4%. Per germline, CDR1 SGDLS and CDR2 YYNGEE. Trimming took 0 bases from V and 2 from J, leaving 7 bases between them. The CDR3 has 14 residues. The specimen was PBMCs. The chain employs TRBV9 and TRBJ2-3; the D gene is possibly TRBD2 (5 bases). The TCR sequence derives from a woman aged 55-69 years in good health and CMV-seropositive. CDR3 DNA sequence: TGTGCCAGCAGCGTAGGAGCGGACACAGATACGCAGTATTTT. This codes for CASSVGADTDTQYF.